One and the same sample provided the 11 T cell receptor beta chains below, sequenced in a study of cytomegalovirus exposure and HLA in healthy donors. Primers: 60 Vbeta forward and 13 Jbeta reverse. Sequencing used immunoSEQ multiplex PCR; TCRdb keeps in-frame clones, though not all of them. The data show approximately 47,000 clones, and the top ten clones hold 17%. The sequenced sample consisted of PBMCs. These receptors were obtained from a male donor in good health and CMV-seronegative.

The rearrangement joins TRBV30 to TRBJ2-3; 7 nucleotides match TRBD2. This CDR3 is built from 14 residues. V lost 5 bases, J lost 2 bases, and 7 bases stayed unmatched. In germline, CDR1 is GTSNPN, CDR2 SVGIG (reference sequence). The CDR3 coding sequence is TGTGCCTGGGGCCGGACTAGTTTCACAGATACGCAGTATTTT. This translates into CAWGRTSFTDTQYF.

The J gene is TRBJ1-6, the V gene TRBV6-5, with D perhaps matching TRBD1 (5 bases). The V end lost 6 bases, the J end lost 3 bases, and 9 bases lay between the germline ends. Per germline, CDR1 MNHEY and CDR2 SVGAGI. The CDR3 is 14 amino acids. The CDR3 coding sequence is TGTGCCAGCAGCCCAGGGTTCTATAATTCACCCCTCCACTTT. Translated, it gives CASSPGFYNSPLHF.

The rearrangement uses TRBV30 and TRBJ2-3; D perhaps matches TRBD1 (6 bases). Germline CDR1 and CDR2: GTSNPN and SVGIG (reference sequence). CDR3 size: 14 residues. Trimming shortened V by 3 bases and J by 1 base, and 11 bases separated the two germline ends. The CDR3 sequence is CAWSFNRGTDTQYF. The CDR3 nucleotides read TGTGCCTGGAGCTTCAACAGGGGCACAGATACGCAGTATTTT. Together with reference TRBV30 and TRBJ2-3, the CDR3 gives the full variable domain: SQTIHQWPATLVQPVGSPLSLECTVEGTSNPNLYWYRQAAGRGLQLLFYSVGIGQISSEVPQNLSASRPQDRQFILSSKKLLLSDSGFYLCAWSFNRGTDTQYFGPGTRLTVL.

The rearrangement uses TRBV19 and TRBJ2-7; TRBD2 matches 9 bases. The CDR3 totals 16 residues. Trimming cost V 4 bases and J 0 bases; bases outside gene matches: 7. Germline V gene data show CDR1 as LNHDA and CDR2 as SQIVND (reference sequence). CDR3 sequence reads: CASSTRSGGSSYEQYF. For the CDR3, the DNA is TGTGCCAGTAGTACTCGTAGCGGGGGCAGCTCCTACGAGCAGTACTTC.

This chain uses TRBV30 with TRBJ2-5, with 8 bases aligning to TRBD2. Trimming removed 1 base from V and 3 bases from J; junction bases left unmatched: 4. There are 14 residues in the CDR3. Per germline, CDR1 GTSNPN and CDR2 SVGIG (reference sequence). The CDR3 spells CAWSEGLAEETQYF. The CDR3 DNA reads TGTGCCTGGAGTGAAGGACTAGCAGAAGAGACCCAGTACTTC.

The rearrangement joins TRBV6-5 to TRBJ2-5, with D possibly TRBD1 on 5 matching bases. Germline CDR1 reads MNHEY; CDR2 reads SVGAGI. The CDR3 is 13 amino acids. V dropped 5 bases and J dropped 5 bases, with 12 bases sitting between them. CDR3 nucleotides: TGTGCCAGCAGTAGCCGACAGCGCGAGACCCAGTACTTC. Encoded protein: CASSSRQRETQYF.

The chain has TRBV15 and TRBJ2-3, with 16 nucleotides matching TRBD2. The CDR3 contains 16 residues. V was clipped by 10 bases and J by 5 bases; unmatched bases: 9. Germline V gene sequence: CDR1 LNHNV, CDR2 YYDKDF (reference sequence). CDR3 amino acids: CAIEPGLAGGRDTQYF. For the CDR3, the DNA is TGTGCCATCGAACCGGGACTAGCGGGGGGGAGAGATACGCAGTATTTT.

The V call is TRBV5-4, the J call TRBJ2-1; D possibly corresponds to TRBD1 (6 bases). CDR1 and CDR2 from the germline V gene are SGHNT and YYREEE (reference sequence). The V end was cut by 2 bases, the J end by 6 bases, with 15 bases between. This CDR3 has 15 amino acids. CDR3 bases: TGTGCCAGCAGCTTTCCACAGGGTCCCAGCAATGAGCAGTTCTTC. This codes for CASSFPQGPSNEQFF.

Considering frequency, this clone is medium-sized (0.01 to 0.1%). V gene TRBV4-2 combines with J gene TRBJ2-3; 12 bases line up with TRBD2. Trimming took 0 bases from V and 4 from J; bases not matched to a gene: 2. Germline CDR1 LGHNA, CDR2 YNFKEQ. The CDR3 consists of 16 residues. In DNA, the CDR3 is TGTGCCAGCAGCCAAGATGCTAGCGGGGGGGCAGATACGCAGTATTTT. Its protein product is CASSQDASGGADTQYF.

This chain links TRBV19 with TRBJ1-2; 8 nucleotides match TRBD1. V dropped 4 bases and J dropped 3; count of bases not matched to a gene: 4. Germline V gene sequence: CDR1 LNHDA, CDR2 SQIVND (reference sequence). The CDR3 contains 14 residues. The CDR3 DNA reads as TGTGCCAGTAGTAGGGACAGGACGGACTATGGCTACACCTTC. Translated, it gives CASSRDRTDYGYTF.

The V call is TRBV30, the J call TRBJ2-2; D might be TRBD1 (5 bases). CDR3 size: 15 residues. Deletions cut 4 bases from V and 4 bases from J, with 16 bases between. Germline CDR1 GTSNPN, CDR2 SVGIG (reference sequence). This chain's CDR3 is CAWTLPYRSTGELFF. CDR3 nucleotides: TGTGCCTGGACTCTCCCTTACAGGAGCACCGGGGAGCTGTTTTTT. Filled out from reference TRBV30 and TRBJ2-2, the complete variable domain reads SQTIHQWPATLVQPVGSPLSLECTVEGTSNPNLYWYRQAAGRGLQLLFYSVGIGQISSEVPQNLSASRPQDRQFILSSKKLLLSDSGFYLCAWTLPYRSTGELFFGEGSRLTVL.